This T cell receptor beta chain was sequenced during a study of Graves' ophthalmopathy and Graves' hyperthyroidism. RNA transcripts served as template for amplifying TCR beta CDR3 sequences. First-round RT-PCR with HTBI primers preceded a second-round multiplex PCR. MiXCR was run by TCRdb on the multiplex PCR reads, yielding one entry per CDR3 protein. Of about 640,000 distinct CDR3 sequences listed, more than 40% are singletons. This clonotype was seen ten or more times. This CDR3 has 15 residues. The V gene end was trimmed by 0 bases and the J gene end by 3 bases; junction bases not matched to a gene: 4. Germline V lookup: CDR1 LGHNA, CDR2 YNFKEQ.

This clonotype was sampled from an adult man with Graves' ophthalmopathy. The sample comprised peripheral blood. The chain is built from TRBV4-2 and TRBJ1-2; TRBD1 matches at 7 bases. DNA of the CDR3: TGTGCCAGCAGCCAAGAGGCCGGGACAGACTATGGCTACACCTTC. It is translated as CASSQEAGTDYGYTF.